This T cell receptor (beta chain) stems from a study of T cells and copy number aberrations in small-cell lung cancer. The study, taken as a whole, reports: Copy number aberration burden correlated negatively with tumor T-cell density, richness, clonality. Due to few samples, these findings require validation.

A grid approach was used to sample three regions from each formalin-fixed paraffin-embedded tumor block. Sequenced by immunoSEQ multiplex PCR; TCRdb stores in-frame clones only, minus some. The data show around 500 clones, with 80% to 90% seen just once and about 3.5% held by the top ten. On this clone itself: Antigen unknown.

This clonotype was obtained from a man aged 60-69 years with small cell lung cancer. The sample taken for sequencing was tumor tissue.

CDR3 loop: CAWSPGLSYGYTF. For the CDR3, the DNA is TGTGCCTGGAGCCCGGGACTCAGCTATGGCTACACCTTC. This rearrangement joins TRBV30 to TRBJ1-2, with D possibly being TRBD1 (5 bases). Germline V gene sequence: CDR1 GTSNPN, CDR2 SVGIG (reference sequence). Trimming left V 3 bases short and J 4 bases short, with 12 bases between. This CDR3 is 13 amino acids long.